Included here is one T cell receptor (beta chain) sequence, with context. Its antigen is unidentified. This sample was included in a study of T cell repertoires in cytomegalovirus infection. Study details: Selection of CMV epitopes for the study included recently identified HLA-C-restricted and well-studied HLA-B-restricted ones.

V shed 4 bases and J shed 7 bases, with 17 bases lying between them. The CDR3 length is 15 residues. Looked up from germline, CDR1 is SGHRS and CDR2 is YFSETQ. TCRdb ran MiXCR on the reads and lists one entry per CDR3 protein. The repertoire holds approximately 340,000 distinct CDR3 sequences, about 27% seen once, with around 18% in the top ten. This TCR was sampled from a human donor in good health (CMV status not recorded). Some clones in this sample may be carry-over from other donors' samples. This sequence joins TRBV5-1 and TRBJ1-4; a possible D gene is TRBD1 (5 bases). Source: cultured PBMCs, taken from culture after CMV antigen stimulation. CDR3 sequence: CASSRSGGMGEKLFF. The CDR3 bases are TGCGCCAGCAGCAGGTCGGGGGGAATGGGTGAAAAACTGTTTTTT.